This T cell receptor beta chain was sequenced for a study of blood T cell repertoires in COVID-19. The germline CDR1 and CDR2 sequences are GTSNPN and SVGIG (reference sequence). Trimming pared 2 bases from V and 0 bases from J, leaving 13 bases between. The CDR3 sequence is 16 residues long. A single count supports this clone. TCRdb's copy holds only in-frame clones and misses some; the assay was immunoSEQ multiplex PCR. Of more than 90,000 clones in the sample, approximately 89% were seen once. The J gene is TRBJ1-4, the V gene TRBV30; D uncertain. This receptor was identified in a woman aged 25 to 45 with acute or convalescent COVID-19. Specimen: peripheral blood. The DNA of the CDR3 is TGTGCCTGGAGTCGGGTTACTACGGCAACTAATGAAAAACTGTTTTTT. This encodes CAWSRVTTATNEKLFF.